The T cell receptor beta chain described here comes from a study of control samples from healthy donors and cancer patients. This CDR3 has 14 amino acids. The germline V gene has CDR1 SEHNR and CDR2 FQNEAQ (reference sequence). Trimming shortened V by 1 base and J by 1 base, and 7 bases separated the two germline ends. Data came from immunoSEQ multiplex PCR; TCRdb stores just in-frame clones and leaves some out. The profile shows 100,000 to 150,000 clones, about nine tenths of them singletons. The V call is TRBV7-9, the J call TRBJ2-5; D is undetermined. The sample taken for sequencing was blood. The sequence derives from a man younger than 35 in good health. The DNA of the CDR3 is TGTGCCAGCAGCTTAGTTGCCGTCCAAGAGACCCAGTACTTC. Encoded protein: CASSLVAVQETQYF.